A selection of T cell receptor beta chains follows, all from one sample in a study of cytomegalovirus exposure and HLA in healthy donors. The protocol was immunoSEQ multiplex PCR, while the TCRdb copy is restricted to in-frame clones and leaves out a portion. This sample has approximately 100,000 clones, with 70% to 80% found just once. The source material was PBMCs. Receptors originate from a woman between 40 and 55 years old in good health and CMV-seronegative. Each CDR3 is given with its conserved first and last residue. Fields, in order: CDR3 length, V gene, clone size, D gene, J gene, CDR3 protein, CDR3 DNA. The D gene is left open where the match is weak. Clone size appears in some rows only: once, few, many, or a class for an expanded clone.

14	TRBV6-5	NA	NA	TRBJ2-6	CASSDTSGANVLTF	TGTGCCAGCAGTGACACCTCTGGGGCCAACGTCCTGACTTTC
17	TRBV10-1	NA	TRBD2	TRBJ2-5	CASSDPRTSGGQETQYF	TGCGCCAGCAGTGACCCGAGGACTAGCGGGGGGCAAGAGACCCAGTACTTC
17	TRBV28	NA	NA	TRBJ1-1	CASSAGGRVAYDTEAFF	TGTGCCAGCAGTGCCGGGGGGAGGGTGGCATATGACACTGAAGCTTTCTTT
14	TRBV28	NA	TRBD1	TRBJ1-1	CASSVTGENTEAFF	TGTGCCAGCAGTGTGACAGGGGAGAACACTGAAGCTTTCTTT
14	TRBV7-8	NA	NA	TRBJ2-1	CASSASRRDNEQFF	TGTGCCAGCAGCGCTAGCCGGAGAGATAATGAGCAGTTCTTC
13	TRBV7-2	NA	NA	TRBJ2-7	CASSLAGVDEQYF	TGTGCCAGCAGCTTAGCGGGAGTCGACGAGCAGTACTTC
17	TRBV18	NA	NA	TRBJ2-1	CASSPMRRTGRGNEQFF	TGTGCCAGCTCACCCATGAGACGGACTGGGCGCGGCAATGAGCAGTTCTTC
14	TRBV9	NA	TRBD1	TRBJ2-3	CASSSRQGGDTQYF	TGTGCCAGCAGCTCCCGACAGGGCGGAGATACGCAGTATTTT
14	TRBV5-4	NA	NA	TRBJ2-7	CASSLSGVTYEQYF	TGTGCCAGCAGCTTGTCAGGGGTAACCTACGAGCAGTACTTC
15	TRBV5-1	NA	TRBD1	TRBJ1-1	CASSLSTGGNTEAFF	TGCGCCAGCAGCTTATCTACAGGGGGAAACACTGAAGCTTTCTTT
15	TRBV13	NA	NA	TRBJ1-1	CASSPKDRKNTEAFF	TGTGCCAGCAGCCCCAAGGACAGAAAAAACACTGAAGCTTTCTTT
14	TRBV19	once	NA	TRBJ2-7	CASSISPTGIEQYF	TGTGCCAGTAGTATATCCCCTACGGGGATCGAGCAGTACTTC
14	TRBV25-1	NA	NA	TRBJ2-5	CASSEYAAQETQYF	TGTGCCAGCAGTGAATACGCCGCGCAAGAGACCCAGTACTTC
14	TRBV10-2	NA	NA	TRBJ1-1	CASSVPGGNTEAFF	TGCGCCAGCAGTGTGCCCGGGGGGAACACTGAAGCTTTCTTT
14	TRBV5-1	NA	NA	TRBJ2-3	CASSLGHGTDTQYF	TGCGCCAGCAGCTTGGGACACGGCACAGATACGCAGTATTTT
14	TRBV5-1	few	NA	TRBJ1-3	CASSPSPSGNTIYF	TGCGCCAGCAGCCCGAGCCCGTCTGGAAACACCATATATTTT
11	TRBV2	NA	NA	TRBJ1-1	CASKGDTEAFF	TGTGCCAGCAAGGGGGACACTGAAGCTTTCTTT
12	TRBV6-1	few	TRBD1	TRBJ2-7	CASRGQYYEQYF	TGTGCCAGCAGGGGACAGTACTACGAGCAGTACTTC
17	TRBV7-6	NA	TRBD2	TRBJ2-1	CASSLRGSGGARDEQFF	TGTGCCAGCAGCTTACGGGGAAGCGGGGGCGCCCGGGATGAGCAGTTCTTC
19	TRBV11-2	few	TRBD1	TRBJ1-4	CASSLGEPGTGFSGEKLFF	TGTGCCAGCAGCTTAGGGGAACCCGGGACAGGGTTCAGTGGTGAAAAACTGTTTTTT
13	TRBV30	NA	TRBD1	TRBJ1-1	CAWSPTGDSEAFF	TGTGCCTGGAGTCCAACAGGGGACTCCGAAGCTTTCTTT
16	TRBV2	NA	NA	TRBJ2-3	CASRSLEAPYEGTQYF	TGTGCCAGCAGGTCGCTTGAGGCCCCATATGAAGGTACGCAGTATTTT
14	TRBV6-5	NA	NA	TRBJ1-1	CASSYSGGNTEAFF	TGTGCCAGCAGTTACTCGGGGGGGAACACTGAAGCTTTCTTT
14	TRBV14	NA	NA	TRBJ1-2	CASSQDPGNYGYTF	TGTGCCAGCAGCCAAGATCCAGGGAACTATGGCTACACCTTC
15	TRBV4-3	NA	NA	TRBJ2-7	CASSQGAGTSYEQYF	TGCGCCAGCAGCCAAGGGGCCGGGACTTCCTACGAGCAGTACTTC
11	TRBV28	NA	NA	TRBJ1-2	CASAANYGYTF	TGTGCCAGCGCAGCGAACTATGGCTACACCTTC
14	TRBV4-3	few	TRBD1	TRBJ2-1	CASSQEDRSAEQFF	TGCGCCAGCAGCCAAGAGGACAGGTCGGCTGAGCAGTTCTTC
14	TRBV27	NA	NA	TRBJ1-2	CASSPIDRFYGYTF	TGTGCCAGCAGTCCAATAGACAGGTTCTATGGCTACACCTTC
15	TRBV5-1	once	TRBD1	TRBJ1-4	CASSLAEGAAEKLFF	TGCGCCAGCAGCTTGGCCGAGGGGGCGGCGGAAAAACTGTTTTTT
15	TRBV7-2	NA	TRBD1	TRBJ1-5	CASSPTGTVFQPQHF	TGTGCCAGCAGCCCTACCGGGACAGTCTTCCAGCCCCAGCATTTT
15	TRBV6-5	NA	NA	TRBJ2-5	CASSYSRGGGETQYF	TGTGCCAGCAGTTACTCGAGGGGGGGAGGGGAGACCCAGTACTTC
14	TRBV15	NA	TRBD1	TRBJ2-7	CATSTGTGAYEQYF	TGTGCCACCAGCACAGGGACAGGGGCCTACGAGCAGTACTTC
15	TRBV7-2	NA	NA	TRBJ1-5	CASSLGGGSNQPQHF	TGTGCCAGCAGCTTAGGGGGGGGAAGCAATCAGCCCCAGCATTTT
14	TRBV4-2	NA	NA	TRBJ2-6	CASTRSSGANVLTF	TGTGCCAGCACCCGGTCATCTGGGGCCAACGTCCTGACTTTC
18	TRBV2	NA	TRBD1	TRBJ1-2	CASSFTNRDRDDAYGYTF	TGTGCCAGCAGTTTTACTAACCGGGACAGGGATGATGCCTATGGCTACACCTTC
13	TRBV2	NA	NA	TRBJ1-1	CASSDGWSTEAFF	TGTGCCAGCAGTGATGGGTGGAGTACTGAAGCTTTCTTT
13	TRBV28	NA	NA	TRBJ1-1	CASSLGPNTEAFF	TGTGCCAGCAGTTTAGGGCCGAACACTGAAGCTTTCTTT
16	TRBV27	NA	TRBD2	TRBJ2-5	CASSLRSGRTQETQYF	TGTGCCAGCAGTTTAAGGAGCGGGAGGACCCAAGAGACCCAGTACTTC
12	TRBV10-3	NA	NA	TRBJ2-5	CAISEGEETQYF	TGTGCCATCAGTGAGGGAGAGGAGACCCAGTACTTC
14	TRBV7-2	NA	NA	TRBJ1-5	CASSSQGYNQPQHF	TGTGCCAGCAGCTCTCAGGGTTACAATCAGCCCCAGCATTTT